These 20 T cell receptor beta chains were sequenced from one sample in a study of blood T cell repertoires in COVID-19 (dated by TCRdb to 2020 to 2022). Receptors were amplified or captured by the immunoSEQ multiplex PCR assay. TCRdb limited this immuneACCESS table to in-frame rearrangements with V and J called. A share of clones is missing; checked studies link under half to unresolved V genes, and the rest is unexplained. Across this sample there are tens of thousands of clones, with about 80% seen only once. Around 49% of the sample lies in the top ten. Sample: peripheral blood. The receptors stem from a human donor in a cohort sampled during active COVID-19.

This clone was counted once. The CDR3 reads CASIPYPLRGHEQYF. The DNA of the CDR3 is TGTGCCAGCATACCCTACCCCCTTCGAGGGCACGAGCAGTACTTC. The chain recombines TRBV28 with TRBJ2-7, with D possibly matching TRBD2 (5 bases). This CDR3 is built from 15 residues. V was pared by 7 bases and J by 5 bases, with 21 bases between. CDR1 is MDHEN, CDR2 SYDVKM, per germline.

V usage is TRBV9 and J usage is TRBJ2-1, with 8 bases aligning to TRBD2. Germline values: CDR1 SGDLS, CDR2 YYNGEE. With V trimmed by 4 bases and J by 7 bases, 10 bases remained unmatched. The CDR3 runs to 15 residues. CDR3 residues: CASSFRGGTGNEQFF. In DNA, the CDR3 is TGTGCCAGCAGCTTCCGGGGGGGAACGGGAAATGAGCAGTTCTTC.

The chain couples TRBV6-4 to TRBJ2-1, with 7 bases fitting TRBD2. This CDR3 has 14 amino acids. Germline-derived CDR1 and CDR2 are MRHNA and SNTAGT. Germline trimming cut 4 bases from V and 4 bases from J; bases unmatched to any gene: 4. The CDR3: CASSVDGRYNEQFF. CDR3 nucleotides: TGTGCCAGCAGTGTGGACGGGAGGTACAATGAGCAGTTCTTC.

The chain carries TRBV5-5 and TRBJ2-3, with 10 bases lining up with TRBD2. The ends lost 0 bases at V and 8 bases at J; junction bases unmatched: 6. This CDR3 has 15 amino acids. The germline V gene has CDR1 SGHKS and CDR2 YYEKEE (reference sequence). CDR3: CASSLGPSGSGTQYF. The CDR3 bases are TGTGCCAGCAGCTTGGGCCCTAGCGGGAGTGGTACGCAGTATTTT.

This sequence joins TRBV27 and TRBJ2-4, with TRBD2 identical over 12 bases. V dropped 6 bases and J dropped 7; count of bases not matched to a gene: 7. Germline CDR1 reads MNHEY; CDR2 reads SMNVEV (reference sequence). The CDR3 contains 15 residues. CDR3 in amino acids: CASSLAGGGGNIQYF. In DNA form, the CDR3 reads TGTGCCAGCAGCCTAGCGGGAGGGGGCGGGAACATTCAGTACTTC.

The chain couples TRBV6-1 to TRBJ2-5; D is perhaps TRBD2 (5 bases). Per the germline V gene, CDR1 is MNHNS and CDR2 is SASEGT. The CDR3 length is 16 residues. Deletions cut 1 base from V and 2 bases from J, with 14 bases between. This chain's CDR3 is CASSEVPVGVQETQYF. The DNA of the CDR3 is TGTGCCAGCAGTGAAGTCCCCGTGGGAGTTCAAGAGACCCAGTACTTC.

This clone was detected only once. The V gene is TRBV28, the J gene TRBJ2-2; 14 bases map to TRBD2. J gave up 2 bases and V 2 bases, and 4 bases lay outside the gene matches. This CDR3 is built from 18 residues. Germline V lookup: CDR1 MDHEN, CDR2 SYDVKM. The CDR3 spells CASSLRGTSGGNTGELFF. For the CDR3, the DNA is TGTGCCAGCAGTTTAAGGGGGACTAGCGGGGGAAACACCGGGGAGCTGTTTTTT.

The chain links TRBV23-1 to TRBJ1-2; the D is unclear. TRBV23-1 carries the ORF label, with uncertain function. CDR3 length equals 14 residues. Trimming stripped 0 bases from V and 1 base from J, with 6 bases between. The CDR3 is CASSQSLGNYGYTF. CDR3 DNA: TGCGCCAGCAGTCAATCCCTCGGTAACTATGGCTACACCTTC.

The J gene is TRBJ2-3, the V gene TRBV6-2 or TRBV6-3; D is unresolved. Trimming stripped 2 bases from V and 3 bases from J, with 12 bases between. The CDR3 is 15 amino acids. CDR1 and CDR2 (germline): MNHEY, SVGEGT. CDR3 in amino acids: CASSYGGHVTDTQYF. The CDR3 nucleotides are TGTGCCAGCAGTTACGGTGGGCACGTAACAGATACGCAGTATTTT.

The rearrangement links TRBV29-1 to TRBJ1-4; D gene unclear. This CDR3 comprises 14 residues. Trimming took 7 bases from V and 1 from J, leaving 13 bases between them. Germline loops: CDR1 SQVTM, CDR2 ANQGSEA. The CDR3 region is CSALNHGTNEKLFF. CDR3 in DNA: TGCAGCGCATTAAATCACGGAACTAATGAAAAACTGTTTTTT.

This clone was found a few times. The rearrangement uses TRBV10-3 and TRBJ1-6, with 7 nucleotides matching TRBD1. This CDR3 contains 13 residues. Germline V gives CDR1 ENHRY, CDR2 SYGVKD. J gave up 7 bases and V 10 bases, and 7 bases lay outside the gene matches. As DNA, the CDR3 is TGTGCCAGCAGGGACAGCCCCAATTCACCCCTCCACTTT. This sequence encodes CASRDSPNSPLHF.

Comment on this clone: A junction boundary mismatches the germline segment, possibly from a read error. The CDR3 region is CASSLAGTPQETQYF. CDR3 coding DNA: TGTGCCAGCAGCCTAGCCGGGACTCCCCAAGAGACCCAGTACTTC. The chain combines TRBV7-2 with TRBJ2-5; maybe TRBD2 (6 bases). Germline V CDR1 and CDR2: SGHTA, FQGNSA. This CDR3 has 15 residues.

CDR3 protein: CAISRANEKLFF. In nucleotides, the CDR3 is TGTGCCATCAGCCGGGCTAATGAAAAACTGTTTTTT. V gene TRBV10-3 combines with J gene TRBJ1-4, with no clear D. The CDR3 is 12 amino acids. Germline assignment: CDR1 ENHRY and CDR2 SYGVKD. The V end lost 6 bases, the J end lost 3 bases, and 5 bases lay between the germline ends.

This clone was seen more than once but under ten times. The J gene is TRBJ1-2, the V gene TRBV29-1, with a tentative D call TRBD1 (5 bases). V lost 6 bases to trimming and J lost 4 bases, with 9 bases between them. CDR3 length equals 11 residues. The germline CDR1 and CDR2 sequences are SQVTM and ANQGSEA. In DNA form, the CDR3 reads TGCAGCGTCAGGGAGGGCTATGGCTACACCTTC. Translation: CSVREGYGYTF.

This rearrangement joins TRBV12-3 or TRBV12-4 to TRBJ1-1; D gene ambiguous. This CDR3 contains 13 residues. Between the trimmed V and J ends, which lost 7 bases and 4 bases, there was a span of 13 bases. The CDR3 DNA is TGTGCCAGCACCCAGATCGAGGGCACTGAAGCTTTCTTT. Residues: CASTQIEGTEAFF.

V gene TRBV9 combines with J gene TRBJ2-2, with a possible D match to TRBD2 (6 bases). The CDR3 length is 12 residues. Germline CDR1 reads SGDLS; CDR2 reads YYNGEE. Trimming took 6 bases from V and 6 from J, leaving 9 bases between them. The CDR3 region has the DNA TGTGCCAGCATGGGGGGTGCCGGGGAGCTGTTTTTT. The encoded protein is CASMGGAGELFF.

The rearrangement uses TRBV10-3 and TRBJ1-6; tentatively, D is TRBD1 (5 bases). The germline V gene encodes CDR1 ENHRY and CDR2 SYGVKD. CDR3 size: 13 residues. V lost 10 bases and J lost 6, with 13 bases in between. This chain's CDR3 is CATREGPNSPLHF. The CDR3 nucleotides read TGTGCCACCCGGGAGGGGCCTAATTCACCCCTCCACTTT.

This clone came up a few times. This chain links TRBV3-1 (or the pseudogene TRBV3-2) with TRBJ1-2; D may be TRBD1 (5 bases). Trimming removed 3 bases at V and 8 bases at J, with 19 bases between. There are 15 residues in the CDR3. Germline-derived CDR1 and CDR2 are LGHDT and YNNKEL (reference sequence). The CDR3 loop is CASSHRSGHGSGYTF. The CDR3 nucleotides are TGTGCCAGCAGCCACCGATCCGGACACGGCTCGGGCTACACCTTC.

The gene calls are TRBV5-1 and TRBJ1-4; 8 nucleotides agree with TRBD1. This CDR3 has 16 amino acids. The junction had 9 bases not matched to a gene; V was cut back by 0 bases and J by 8 bases. Germline V gives CDR1 SGHRS, CDR2 YFSETQ. The chain's CDR3 is CASSLGTGTLAEKLFF. The CDR3 coding sequence is TGCGCCAGCAGCTTGGGGACAGGGACCTTGGCGGAAAAACTGTTTTTT.

This rearrangement joins TRBV3-1 (or the pseudogene TRBV3-2) to TRBJ1-6; 7 nucleotides match TRBD1. From germline, CDR1 is LGHDT and CDR2 YNNKEL (reference sequence). Trimming removed 6 bases from V and 6 bases from J; junction bases left unmatched: 8. The CDR3 sequence is 15 residues long. The DNA for the CDR3 is TGTGCCAGCAGTCACAGGGGACAAATTAATTCACCCCTCCACTTT. It is translated as CASSHRGQINSPLHF.